The next 22 T cell receptor beta chains were all read from a single sample in a study of blood T cells in healthy people across ages. A second PCR, run for roughly 7 to 11 cycles, used a sample-barcoded 5' primer plus a J-beta primer mix. From the 5' RACE reads, TCRdb called clonotypes with MiXCR, one entry per CDR3 protein. The data contain hundreds of thousands of distinct CDR3 sequences, 49% of them singletons. The sample was blood. Receptors were obtained from a woman aged 60 to 75 in good health.

The gene calls are TRBV6-2 or TRBV6-3 and TRBJ2-6, with 7 bases aligning to TRBD1. Unmatched junction bases numbered 10, after V lost 8 bases and J lost 0 bases. There are 17 residues in the CDR3. The germline V gene has CDR1 MNHEY and CDR2 SVGEGT. The CDR3 DNA follows: TGTGCCAGCCGAAGGGACAGATTATACTCTGGGGCCAACGTCCTGACTTTC. Translating gives CASRRDRLYSGANVLTF.

The gene calls are TRBV6-2 or TRBV6-3 and TRBJ2-2; D is undetermined. Trimming cost V 3 bases and J 6 bases, with 5 bases left between them. The CDR3 is 12 residues long. The germline V gene encodes CDR1 MNHEY and CDR2 SVGEGT. This CDR3 reads CASSYYAGELFF. The CDR3 DNA is TGTGCCAGCAGTTATTACGCCGGGGAGCTGTTTTTT.

The rearrangement uses TRBV13 and TRBJ1-1, with D possibly being TRBD1 (5 bases). V lost 5 bases to trimming and J lost 1 base, with 14 bases between them. CDR3 length: 15 residues. The germline V gene has CDR1 PRHDT and CDR2 FYEKMQ (reference sequence). In DNA form, the CDR3 reads TGTGCCAGCAGCCCACGGGGGGAGGAGAACACTGAAGCTTTCTTT. Residues: CASSPRGEENTEAFF.

J is TRBJ2-1 and V is TRBV29-1; tentatively, D is TRBD1 (5 bases). The V gene lost 4 bases and the J gene lost 4 bases, with 11 bases spanning the gap. CDR3 length equals 13 residues. CDR1 is SQVTM and CDR2 is ANQGSEA in the germline V gene. The CDR3 loop reads CSVGRSGYNEQFF. The CDR3 nucleotides read TGCAGCGTTGGAAGGTCAGGGTACAATGAGCAGTTCTTC.

The chain couples TRBV7-3 to TRBJ2-6; D is unclear. This CDR3 contains 22 residues. Per germline, CDR1 SGHTA and CDR2 FQGTGA. Trimming removed 0 bases from V and 0 bases from J, with 24 bases in between. The CDR3 sequence is CASSLTARLKYLNRSGANVLTF. DNA of the CDR3: TGTGCCAGCAGCTTAACCGCCAGACTTAAATACCTAAACCGCTCTGGGGCCAACGTCCTGACTTTC. The whole variable domain, remainder taken from reference TRBV7-3 and TRBJ2-6, is GAGVSQTPSNKVTEKGKYVELRCDPISGHTALYWYRQSLGQGPEFLIYFQGTGAADDSGLPNDRFFAVRPEGSVSTLKIQRTERGDSAVYLCASSLTARLKYLNRSGANVLTFGAGSRLTVL.

At least ten counts were recorded for this clonotype. The chain uses TRBV20-1 and TRBJ2-1; D might be TRBD2 (6 bases). V lost 3 bases, J lost 8 bases, and 20 bases lay in between. CDR1 and CDR2 from the germline V gene are DFQATT and SNEGSKA (reference sequence). CDR3 size: 15 residues. CDR3 nucleotide sequence: TGCAGTGCTAGTCCGGGAGCTTTATATCGGGATGAGCAGTTCTTC. Protein product: CSASPGALYRDEQFF.

This clonotype was found a few times. This chain joins TRBV20-1 and TRBJ1-2; 8 positions match TRBD1. The ends lost 1 base at V and 8 bases at J; junction bases unmatched: 9. Germline CDR1 and CDR2: DFQATT and SNEGSKA (reference sequence). This CDR3 has 14 residues. CDR3 sequence reads: CSARVQGAQGGYTF. In DNA, the CDR3 is TGCAGTGCTAGAGTCCAGGGGGCACAGGGGGGCTACACCTTC.

The chain recombines TRBV7-9 with TRBJ2-7, with 7 bases matching TRBD2. CDR1 and CDR2 (germline): SEHNR, FQNEAQ (reference sequence). V was clipped by 2 bases and J by 2 bases; unmatched bases: 9. The CDR3 runs to 16 residues. CDR3 bases: TGTGCCAGCAGCTTAAAGGCTAGCGGAAACGCCTACGAGCAGTACTTC. This gives the protein CASSLKASGNAYEQYF.

Comment on this clonotype: A much more abundant neighbour one base away suggests this may be a read error. The J gene is TRBJ2-5, the V gene TRBV20-1; D may be TRBD1 or TRBD2 (7 bases each). The CDR3 sequence is 12 residues long. V shed 7 bases and J shed 11 bases, with 20 bases lying between them. Germline V gene lookup returns CDR1 DFQATT and CDR2 SNEGSKA (reference sequence). The CDR3 sequence is CSVRGRENGQYF. CDR3 nucleotides: TGCAGTGTGAGGGGGCGGGAGAACGGGCAGTACTTC.

The rearrangement links TRBV2 to TRBJ2-3; tentative D call: TRBD2 (5 bases). V lost 7 bases and J lost 6, with 8 bases in between. Germline CDR1 reads SNHLY; CDR2 reads FYNNEI. The CDR3 sequence is 11 residues long. CDR3 DNA: TGTGCCAGCAAGGAGGTGGATACGCAGTATTTT. Its protein product is CASKEVDTQYF.

There are a few counts of this clonotype. Here the CDR3 DNA reads TGCAGTGCTAGCTGGGATGGGCCGACCTACGAGCAGTACTTC. As protein: CSASWDGPTYEQYF. This chain links TRBV20-1 with TRBJ2-4; D is uncertain. TRBJ2-7 matches the DNA end more closely, so the J call is doubtful. Germline CDR1 is DFQATT and CDR2 is SNEGSKA (reference sequence). The CDR3 totals 14 residues.

This chain uses TRBV11-2 with TRBJ1-1, with 8 bases that match TRBD1. J gave up 5 bases and V 4 bases, and 12 bases lay outside the gene matches. The CDR3 loop spans 16 amino acids. The germline V gene has CDR1 SGHAT and CDR2 FQNNGV. DNA of the CDR3: TGTGCCAGCAGCTCCCACCAGACAGGGGCGGGTACTGAAGCTTTCTTT. Amino acids: CASSSHQTGAGTEAFF.

This clonotype has only one observation. A much larger clone differs by one base, so this may be a read error. The V gene is TRBV28, the J gene TRBJ2-6; D is perhaps TRBD1 (6 bases). The CDR3 is 19 amino acids. Germline values: CDR1 MDHEN, CDR2 SYDVKM. The V end was cut by 6 bases, the J end by 1 base, with 22 bases between. CDR3 sequence: CASSRTLRDKGSGANVLTF. The CDR3 bases are TGTGCCAGCAGCCGAACACTCCGGGACAAGGGATCTGGGGCCAACGTCCTGACTTTC.

The chain combines TRBV28 with TRBJ2-1; 11 bases agree with TRBD2. The V and J ends lost 6 bases and 9 bases, in that order; junction bases with no gene match: 13. The CDR3 contains 16 residues. Germline V gene data show CDR1 as MDHEN and CDR2 as SYDVKM. Written as DNA, the CDR3 is TGTGCCAGCAGCCCAGAGGGTAGCGGGAGGGCCACTGAGCAGTTCTTC. Its protein is CASSPEGSGRATEQFF.

V and J are TRBV28 and TRBJ2-7; D is unclear. The CDR3 runs 14 residues. CDR1 and CDR2 from the germline V gene are MDHEN and SYDVKM. The V end lost 3 bases, the J end lost 3 bases, and 12 bases lay between the germline ends. The CDR3 DNA is TGTGCCAGCAGTTTCGCCGGCAAGAGCTACGAGCAGTACTTC. As protein: CASSFAGKSYEQYF.

The chain joins TRBV20-1 to TRBJ1-1, with D uncertain. The V gene lost 7 bases and the J gene lost 7 bases, with 10 bases spanning the gap. The CDR3 covers 10 residues. CDR1 is DFQATT, CDR2 SNEGSKA, per germline (reference sequence). This CDR3 reads CSGDGNEAFF. CDR3 nucleotide sequence: TGCAGTGGGGATGGGAATGAAGCTTTCTTT.

J is TRBJ1-2 and V is TRBV6-5; D may be TRBD1 (6 bases). Per the germline V gene, CDR1 is MNHEY and CDR2 is SVGAGI. This CDR3 is built from 14 residues. V was shortened by 4 bases and J by 7 bases, with 16 bases between the two germline ends. The CDR3 loop is CASSSGTKLAGYTF. CDR3 DNA sequence: TGTGCCAGCAGTTCCGGGACAAAACTTGCTGGCTACACCTTC.

This clonotype was seen only a few times. The chain carries TRBV4-2 and TRBJ2-7; TRBD2 matches 8 bases. This CDR3 has 15 residues. The V and J ends lost 0 bases and 4 bases, in that order; junction bases with no gene match: 5. In germline, CDR1 is LGHNA, CDR2 YNFKEQ. In DNA form, the CDR3 reads TGTGCCAGCAGCCAAGACATAGCGGGGTTTTACGAGCAGTACTTC. Residues: CASSQDIAGFYEQYF.

V is TRBV28 and J is TRBJ2-1, with 9 bases fitting TRBD2. The CDR3 runs 14 residues. Germline V lookup: CDR1 MDHEN, CDR2 SYDVKM. After removal of 3 bases from V and 8 bases from J, the junction contained 5 bases not matched to a gene. Here the CDR3 reads CASSLGGRGYEQFF. In DNA form, the CDR3 reads TGTGCCAGCAGTTTGGGCGGGAGGGGCTATGAGCAGTTCTTC.

This clonotype was detected only once. This chain joins TRBV5-1 and TRBJ2-1; a weak D match, TRBD2 (6 bases). The germline V gene has CDR1 SGHRS and CDR2 YFSETQ. V lost 4 bases and J lost 6, with 14 bases in between. The CDR3 runs 14 residues. The CDR3 DNA reads as TGCGCCAGCAGCGTGGGAGAGCGGGCCAATGAGCAGTTCTTC. Its protein product is CASSVGERANEQFF.

This clonotype was seen a few times. The rearrangement joins TRBV3-1 to TRBJ2-7, with D perhaps TRBD2 (5 bases). The DNA end favors TRBJ2-5, so the J call may be wrong. This CDR3 comprises 17 residues. The germline CDR1 and CDR2 sequences are LGHDT and YNNKEL (reference sequence). The CDR3 sequence: CASSQEGIATVRETQYF. CDR3 nucleotide sequence: TGTGCCAGCAGCCAAGAGGGTATAGCGACGGTTCGGGAGACCCAGTACTTC.

Turning to this clonotype: The junction and the germline gene differ at one end; a read error may be behind it. The chain couples TRBV7-6 to TRBJ2-1; D is uncertain. This CDR3 has 14 amino acids. The V gene's germline CDR1 is SGHVS and CDR2 FNYEAQ. The CDR3 protein is CASSLGSSCNEQFF. The CDR3 nucleotides read TGTGCCAGCAGCTTGGGGTCCTCCTGCAATGAGCAGTTCTTC. The variable domain in full, completed from reference TRBV7-6 and TRBJ2-1, reads GAGVSQSPRYKVTKRGQDVALRCDPISGHVSLYWYRQALGQGPEFLTYFNYEAQQDKSGLPNDRFSAERPEGSISTLTIQRTEQRDSAMYRCASSLGSSCNEQFFGPGTRLTVL.